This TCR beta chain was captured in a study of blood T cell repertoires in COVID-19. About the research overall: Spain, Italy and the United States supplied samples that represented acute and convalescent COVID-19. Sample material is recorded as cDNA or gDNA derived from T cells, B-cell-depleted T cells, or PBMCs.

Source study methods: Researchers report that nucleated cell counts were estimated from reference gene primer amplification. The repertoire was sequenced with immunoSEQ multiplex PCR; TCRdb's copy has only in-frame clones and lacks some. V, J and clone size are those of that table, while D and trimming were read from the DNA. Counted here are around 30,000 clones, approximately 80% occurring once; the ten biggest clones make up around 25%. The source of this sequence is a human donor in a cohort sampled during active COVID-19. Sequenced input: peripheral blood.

The CDR3: CAISESTLDEQFF. CDR3 nucleotides: TGTGCCATCAGTGAGTCTACTCTCGATGAGCAGTTCTTC. V and J are TRBV10-3 and TRBJ2-1; D is ambiguous. Trimming removed 0 bases from V and 8 bases from J, with 8 bases in between. Per the germline V gene, CDR1 is ENHRY and CDR2 is SYGVKD. This CDR3 spans 13 amino acids.